The 16 T cell receptor beta chains below were found in one sample sequenced in a study of OX40 agonist ivuxolimab in advanced cancers. Only in-frame clones appear in the TCRdb table, and some are missing; sequencing was by immunoSEQ multiplex PCR. The table has 35,000 to 40,000 clones, roughly 90% seen once. The sample here was CD4+ or CD8+ T cells sorted from blood, taken in a trial of the OX40 agonist ivuxolimab. The receptors here all came from an adult with an advanced solid tumor such as melanoma, head and neck, liver or kidney cancer.

This clone was observed a single time. This chain links TRBV29-1 with TRBJ1-1, with TRBD1 matching over 7 bases. The CDR3 has 13 residues. With 6 bases clipped from V and 1 base from J, the junction kept 5 bases outside the gene matches. Germline CDR1 is SQVTM and CDR2 is ANQGSEA. This CDR3 is CSVWTGTNTEAFF. As DNA, the CDR3 is TGCAGCGTATGGACAGGAACGAACACTGAAGCTTTCTTT.

This clone occurred a few times. This chain joins TRBV30 and TRBJ2-7; no reliable D call. Trimming cost V 0 bases and J 5 bases, with 11 bases left between them. CDR1 is GTSNPN, CDR2 SVGIG, per germline (reference sequence). The CDR3 length is 13 residues. The CDR3 is CAWSVAIPNEQYF. DNA for the CDR3: TGTGCCTGGAGTGTAGCCATACCTAACGAGCAGTACTTC. The full variable domain, completed using reference TRBV30 and TRBJ2-7, is SQTIHQWPATLVQPVGSPLSLECTVEGTSNPNLYWYRQAAGRGLQLLFYSVGIGQISSEVPQNLSASRPQDRQFILSSKKLLLSDSGFYLCAWSVAIPNEQYFGPGTRLTVT.

The chain carries TRBV2 and TRBJ2-1, with D perhaps matching TRBD2 (6 bases). Germline loops: CDR1 SNHLY, CDR2 FYNNEI. This CDR3 has 15 residues. V shed 4 bases and J shed 8 bases, with 18 bases lying between them. The CDR3 region has the DNA TGTGCCAGCAGTGGGGTTACGACTAGTGGGGATGAGCAGTTCTTC. Translating it yields CASSGVTTSGDEQFF.

The chain uses TRBV2 and TRBJ2-1; 13 bases are a match to TRBD2. This CDR3 is built from 15 residues. Germline V lookup: CDR1 SNHLY, CDR2 FYNNEI. The J segment lost 8 bases and the V segment lost 5 bases, leaving 6 bases of the junction unmatched. The CDR3 DNA reads TGTGCCAGCAGTCGGGGGACTAGCGGGACCGATGAGCAGTTCTTC. Residues: CASSRGTSGTDEQFF.

V is TRBV5-5 and J is TRBJ2-1; no clear D. V gave up 4 bases and J gave up 7 bases, with 9 bases separating them. CDR1 is SGHKS, CDR2 YYEKEE, per germline (reference sequence). This CDR3 contains 12 residues. The CDR3 DNA is TGTGCCAGCAGCGCTAGGAAAAATGAGCAGTTCTTC. Its protein product is CASSARKNEQFF.

To note about this clone: Its ends do not fully match the called genes, so a read error is possible. The chain couples TRBV5-1 to TRBJ2-6; 7 nucleotides match TRBD1. Germline lookup yields CDR1 SGHRS and CDR2 YFSETQ. The CDR3 contains 13 residues. The CDR3 protein is CASSPDGTALGFF. The CDR3 region has the DNA TGCGCCAGCAGCCCGGACGGGACAGCACTTGGATTTTTT.

This clone was recorded only once. The rearrangement joins TRBV5-6 to TRBJ2-7, with a tentative D call TRBD2 (6 bases). The CDR3 contains 13 residues. CDR1 SGHDT and CDR2 YYEEEE come from the germline V gene. Trimming cost V 2 bases and J 7 bases, with 13 bases left between them. The CDR3 is CASSLTGTWEQYV. The CDR3 nucleotides are TGTGCCAGCAGCTTAACTGGGACTTGGGAGCAGTACGTC.

This clone appeared a few times. The chain is built from TRBV6-1 and TRBJ2-1, with D perhaps assigned TRBD1 or TRBD2 (6 bases each). The CDR3 is made up of 15 amino acids. CDR1 MNHNS and CDR2 SASEGT come from the germline V gene. Deletions cut 8 bases from V and 6 bases from J, with 20 bases between. The CDR3: CASGGFRGTPNEQFF. The CDR3 DNA is TGTGCCAGCGGGGGCTTTAGAGGGACTCCCAATGAGCAGTTCTTC.

V usage is TRBV2 and J usage is TRBJ2-1, with 11 positions matching TRBD2. The V gene's germline CDR1 is SNHLY and CDR2 FYNNEI. The J segment lost 5 bases and the V segment lost 8 bases, leaving 14 bases of the junction unmatched. The CDR3 is 17 amino acids. The DNA of the CDR3 is TGTGCCAGCTACGGGACTAGCGGCCCCCTTGGGGACAATGAGCAGTTCTTC. Amino acids: CASYGTSGPLGDNEQFF.

This chain uses TRBV13 with TRBJ2-1, with a possible D match to TRBD2 (5 bases). Trimming took 5 bases from V and 3 from J, leaving 8 bases between them. Germline CDR1 PRHDT, CDR2 FYEKMQ (reference sequence). The CDR3 sequence is 13 residues long. The CDR3 is CASSPRDYNEQFF. Here the CDR3 DNA reads TGTGCCAGCAGCCCCCGGGACTACAATGAGCAGTTCTTC.

J is TRBJ1-2 and V is TRBV28; D perhaps matches TRBD1 (5 bases). Looked up from germline, CDR1 is MDHEN and CDR2 is SYDVKM. This CDR3 spans 15 amino acids. V lost 0 bases and J 5 bases, leaving 13 bases between the germline ends. CDR3 region: CASSLWGQTLYGYTF. CDR3 DNA sequence: TGTGCCAGCAGTTTATGGGGGCAGACGCTTTATGGCTACACCTTC.

J is TRBJ2-1 and V is TRBV19; 10 bases agree with TRBD2. The ends lost 3 bases at V and 10 bases at J; junction bases unmatched: 6. Germline V gives CDR1 LNHDA, CDR2 SQIVND (reference sequence). The CDR3 extends over 14 amino acids. CDR3 region: CASSILAGGREQFF. The DNA for the CDR3 is TGTGCCAGTAGTATCTTAGCGGGAGGCAGGGAGCAGTTCTTC.

This clone was found once. The rearrangement uses TRBV28 and TRBJ1-2; D not certain. CDR1 MDHEN and CDR2 SYDVKM come from the germline V gene. This CDR3 has 18 residues. V lost 7 bases and J lost 1, with 25 bases in between. The CDR3 spells CASTTASTSRYLNYGYTF. The DNA for the CDR3 is TGTGCCAGCACTACGGCGAGTACATCCCGTTACCTTAACTATGGCTACACCTTC.

The V gene is TRBV4-3, the J gene TRBJ2-2; possible D gene TRBD1, 6 bases. Trimming took off 0 bases at V and 1 base at J, with 18 bases between the two ends. CDR1 and CDR2 from the germline V gene are LGHNA and YSLEER. The CDR3 contains 19 residues. The CDR3 is CASSQDLIPDSLNTGELFF. CDR3 bases: TGCGCCAGCAGCCAAGATCTAATTCCGGACAGTTTGAACACCGGGGAGCTGTTTTTT.

A word on this clone: Mismatch with germline at one junction end may stem from a read error. J is TRBJ2-5 and V is TRBV7-7; TRBD2 matches 9 bases. CDR3 length: 14 residues. Germline V gene sequence: CDR1 SSHAT, CDR2 FNYEAQ (reference sequence). CDR3 bases: TGTGCTAGCAGCAAGACTAGCGGTGAGGAGACCCAGTACTTC. Amino acid sequence: CASSKTSGEETQYF.

The chain is built from TRBV6-1 and TRBJ1-1, with D possibly TRBD1 on 5 matching bases. Germline lookup yields CDR1 MNHNS and CDR2 SASEGT. V lost 10 bases and J lost 0, with 15 bases in between. This CDR3 has 14 residues. The CDR3 sequence: CATTPGAMNTEAFF. CDR3 sequence (DNA): TGTGCCACCACACCCGGGGCTATGAACACTGAAGCTTTCTTT.